This TCR beta chain was documented in a study of T cell responses to AZD1222 COVID-19 vaccine. Study-level results: Seropositive AZD1222 recipients at baseline numbered only six or seven. Spike regions recognized by vaccine-associated CD4 TCRs spanned the protein, led by 160-218 and 743-854. Within unmutated variant regions lay the reported targets of nearly half of spike-specific TCRs.

This table comes from immunoSEQ multiplex PCR, and its TCRdb copy is limited to in-frame clones, with some not included. The table lists about 86,000 clones, over 85% of them singletons. There are 15 residues in the CDR3. The V gene lost 1 base and the J gene lost 4 bases, with 12 bases spanning the gap. CDR1 LGHNA and CDR2 YSLEER come from the germline V gene. On this clone itself: Antigen: not known.

Timing groups of about 4 and about 12 weeks for second doses were pooled. Sequencing used peripheral blood, obtained 28 days after the second AZD1222 dose. The source of this sequence is an adult who received the AZD1222 COVID-19 vaccine. This chain links TRBV4-3 with TRBJ2-3; no reliable D call. This CDR3 reads CASSQVARTADTQYF. In DNA form, the CDR3 reads TGCGCCAGCAGCCAAGTGGCCAGGACGGCAGATACGCAGTATTTT.